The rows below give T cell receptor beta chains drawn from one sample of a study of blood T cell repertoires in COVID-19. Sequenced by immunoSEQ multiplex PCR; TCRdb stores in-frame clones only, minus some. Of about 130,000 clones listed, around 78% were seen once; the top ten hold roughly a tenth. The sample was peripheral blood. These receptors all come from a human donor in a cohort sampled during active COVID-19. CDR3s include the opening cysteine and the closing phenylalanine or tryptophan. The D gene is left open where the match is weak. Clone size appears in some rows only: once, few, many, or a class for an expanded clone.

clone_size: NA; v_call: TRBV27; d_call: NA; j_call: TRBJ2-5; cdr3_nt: TGTGCCAGCAGTGACCGGGACACCGTACAAGAGACCCAGTACTTC; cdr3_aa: CASSDRDTVQETQYF
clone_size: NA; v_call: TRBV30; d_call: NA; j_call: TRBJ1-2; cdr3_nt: TGTGCCTGGACCGTAACGGGGGTCTATGGCTACACCTTC; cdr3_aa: CAWTVTGVYGYTF
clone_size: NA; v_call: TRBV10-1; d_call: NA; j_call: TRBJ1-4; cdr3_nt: TGCGCCAGCAGTGAGTCCGGGACATCCCGAAGACTGTTTTTT; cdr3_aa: CASSESGTSRRLFF
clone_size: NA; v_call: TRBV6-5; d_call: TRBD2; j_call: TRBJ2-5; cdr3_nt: TGTGCCAGCAGTACCCAGGGAGGGGAGACCCAGTACTTC; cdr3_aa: CASSTQGGETQYF
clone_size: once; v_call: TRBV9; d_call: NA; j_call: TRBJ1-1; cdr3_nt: TGTGCCAGCAGCGTAAGAGACTGGACAGAGACCTGGAACACTGAAGCTTTCTTT; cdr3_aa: CASSVRDWTETWNTEAFF
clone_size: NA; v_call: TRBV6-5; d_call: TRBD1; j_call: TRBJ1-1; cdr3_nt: TGTGCCAGCAGTTACTCAACAGGGGACGCTTTCTTT; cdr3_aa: CASSYSTGDAFF
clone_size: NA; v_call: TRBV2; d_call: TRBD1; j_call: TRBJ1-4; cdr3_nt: TGTGCCAGCAGGATTGAGGGGGCGAGGGAAAAACTGTTTTTT; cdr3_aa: CASRIEGAREKLFF
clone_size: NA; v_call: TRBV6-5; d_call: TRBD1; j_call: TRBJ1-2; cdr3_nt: TGTGCCAGCACTGTTACAGGGGCCTATGGCTACACCTTC; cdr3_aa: CASTVTGAYGYTF
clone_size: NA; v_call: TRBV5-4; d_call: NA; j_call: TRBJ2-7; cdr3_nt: TGTGCCAGCAGCTTGGAGGGAGGTTACGAGCAGTACTTC; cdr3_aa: CASSLEGGYEQYF
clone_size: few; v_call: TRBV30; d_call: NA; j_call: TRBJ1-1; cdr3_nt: TGTGCCGCGCGGGGGGTTCGTGAAGCTTTCTTT; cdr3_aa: CAARGVREAFF
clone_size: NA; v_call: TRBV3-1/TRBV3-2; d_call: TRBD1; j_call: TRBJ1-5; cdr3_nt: TGTGCCAGCAGCCACGAACAGGGGCGAAATCAGCCCCAGCATTTT; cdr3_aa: CASSHEQGRNQPQHF
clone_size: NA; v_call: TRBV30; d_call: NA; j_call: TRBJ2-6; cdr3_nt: TGTGCCTGGAGTTCCGTTGGGCGTGGGGCCAACGTCCTGACTTTC; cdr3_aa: CAWSSVGRGANVLTF
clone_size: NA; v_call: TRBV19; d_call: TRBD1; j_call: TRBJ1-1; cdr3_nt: TGTGCCAGTACCCCGGGACAGGGGGCGAGGGGGGGCGGTTTCTTT; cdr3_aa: CASTPGQGARGGGFF
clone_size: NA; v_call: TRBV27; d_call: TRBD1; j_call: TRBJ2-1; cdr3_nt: TGTGCCAGCAGTTTGGGACAGGGGGCCCGCAATGAGCAGTTCTTC; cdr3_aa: CASSLGQGARNEQFF
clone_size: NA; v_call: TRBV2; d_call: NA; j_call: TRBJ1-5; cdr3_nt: TGTGCCAGCAGTGAACAGGTGGTGGGCAATCAGCCCCAGCATTTT; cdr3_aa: CASSEQVVGNQPQHF
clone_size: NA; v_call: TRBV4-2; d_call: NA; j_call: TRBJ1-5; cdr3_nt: TGTGCCAGCAGCCAAGATAGGAGTGTTCAGCCCCAGCATTTT; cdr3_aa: CASSQDRSVQPQHF
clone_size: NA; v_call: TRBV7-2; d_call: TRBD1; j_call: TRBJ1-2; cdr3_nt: TGTGCCAGCAGCCGGGACAGGGGTCCCTATGGCTACACCTTC; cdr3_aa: CASSRDRGPYGYTF
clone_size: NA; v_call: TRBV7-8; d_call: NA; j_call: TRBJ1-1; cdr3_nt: TGTGCCAGCAGCCCGAAGGGGGACAAATACTTGAACACTGAAGCTTTCTTT; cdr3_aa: CASSPKGDKYLNTEAFF
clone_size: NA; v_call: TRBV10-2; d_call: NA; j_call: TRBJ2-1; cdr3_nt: TGCGCCAGCACTCCTGGGGGGGCGCGCAATGAGCAGTTCTTC; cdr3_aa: CASTPGGARNEQFF
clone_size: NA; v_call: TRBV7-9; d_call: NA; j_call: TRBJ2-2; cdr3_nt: TGTGCCAGCAGCTTGACAGAGGACACCGGGGAGCTGTTTTTT; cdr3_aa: CASSLTEDTGELFF
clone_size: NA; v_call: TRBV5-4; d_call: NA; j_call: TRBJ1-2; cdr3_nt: TGTGCCAGCAGCTTGGGCGGGTCCTATGGCTACACCTTC; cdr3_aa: CASSLGGSYGYTF
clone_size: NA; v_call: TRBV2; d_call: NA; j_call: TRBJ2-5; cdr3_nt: TGTGCCAGCAGCCTCGACAGAGGAGAGACCCAGTACTTC; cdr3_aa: CASSLDRGETQYF
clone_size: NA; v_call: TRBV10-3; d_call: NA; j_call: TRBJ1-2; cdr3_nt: TGTGCCATCAGTGAGTCGCAACTCTATGGCTACACCTTC; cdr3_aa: CAISESQLYGYTF
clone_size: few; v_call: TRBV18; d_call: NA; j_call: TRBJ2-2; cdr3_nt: TGTGCCAGCTCACCAACGGCAGGGACCGGGGAGCTGTTTTTT; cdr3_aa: CASSPTAGTGELFF
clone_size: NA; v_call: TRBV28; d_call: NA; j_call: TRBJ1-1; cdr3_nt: TGTGCCAGCACCCTTCGGGGGGTGAACACTGAAGCTTTCTTT; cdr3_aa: CASTLRGVNTEAFF